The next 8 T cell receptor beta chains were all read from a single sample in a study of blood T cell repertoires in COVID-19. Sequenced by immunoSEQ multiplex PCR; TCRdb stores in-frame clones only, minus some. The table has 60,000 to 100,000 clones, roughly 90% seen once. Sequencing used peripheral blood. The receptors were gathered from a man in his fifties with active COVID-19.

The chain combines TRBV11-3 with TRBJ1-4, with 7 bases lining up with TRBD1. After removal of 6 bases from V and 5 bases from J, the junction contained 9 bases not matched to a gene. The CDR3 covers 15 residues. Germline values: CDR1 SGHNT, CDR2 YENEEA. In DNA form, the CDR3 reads TGTGCCAGCAGTCCAGCCGGGACAGCAAATGAAAAACTGTTTTTT. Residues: CASSPAGTANEKLFF.

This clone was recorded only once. CDR3 sequence reads: CASSLGTSGGRGSEQFF. CDR3 sequence (DNA): TGCGCCAGCAGCCTTGGGACTAGCGGGGGTCGCGGCAGTGAGCAGTTCTTC. V usage is TRBV5-1 and J usage is TRBJ2-1; 14 nucleotides agree with TRBD2. Germline lookup yields CDR1 SGHRS and CDR2 YFSETQ. Losses at the gene ends were 4 bases for V and 9 bases for J; bases not matched to a gene: 12. CDR3 size: 17 residues.

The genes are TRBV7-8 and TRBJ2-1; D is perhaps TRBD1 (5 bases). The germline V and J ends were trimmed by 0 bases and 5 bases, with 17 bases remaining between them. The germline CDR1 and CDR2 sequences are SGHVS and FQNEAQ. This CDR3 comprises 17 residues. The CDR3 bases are TGTGCCAGCAGCTTAGCAGGGCAGGGTATAAGAAACAATGAGCAGTTCTTC. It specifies CASSLAGQGIRNNEQFF.

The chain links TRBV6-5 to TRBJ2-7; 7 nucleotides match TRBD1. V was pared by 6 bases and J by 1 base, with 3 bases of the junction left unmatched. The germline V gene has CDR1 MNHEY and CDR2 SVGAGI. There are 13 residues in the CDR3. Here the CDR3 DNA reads TGTGCCAGCAGGAGACAGGGATCCTACGAGCAGTACTTC. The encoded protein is CASRRQGSYEQYF.

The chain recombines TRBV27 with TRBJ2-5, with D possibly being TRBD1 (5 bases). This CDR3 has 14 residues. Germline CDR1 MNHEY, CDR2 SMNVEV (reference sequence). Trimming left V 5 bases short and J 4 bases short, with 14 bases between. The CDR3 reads CASSQGRVTETQYF. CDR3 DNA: TGTGCCAGCAGTCAAGGCAGGGTCACAGAGACCCAGTACTTC.

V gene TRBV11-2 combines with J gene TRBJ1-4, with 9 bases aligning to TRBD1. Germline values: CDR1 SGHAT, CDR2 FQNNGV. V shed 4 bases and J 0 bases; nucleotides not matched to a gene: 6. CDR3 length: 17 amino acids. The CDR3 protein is CASSSGTGLATNEKLFF. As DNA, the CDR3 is TGTGCCAGCAGCTCCGGGACAGGGCTTGCAACTAATGAAAAACTGTTTTTT.

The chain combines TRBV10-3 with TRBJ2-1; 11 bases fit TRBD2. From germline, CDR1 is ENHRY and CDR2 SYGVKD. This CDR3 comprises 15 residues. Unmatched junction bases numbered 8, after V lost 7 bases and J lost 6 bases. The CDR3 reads CAITMGLAVGNEQFF. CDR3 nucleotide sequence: TGTGCCATCACCATGGGACTAGCGGTCGGCAATGAGCAGTTCTTC.

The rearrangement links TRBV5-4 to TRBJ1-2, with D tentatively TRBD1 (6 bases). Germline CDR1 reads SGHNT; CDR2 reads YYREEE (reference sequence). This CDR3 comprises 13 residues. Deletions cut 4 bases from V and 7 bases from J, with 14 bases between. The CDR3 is CASSINRVGGYTF. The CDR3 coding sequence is TGTGCCAGCAGCATCAACAGGGTTGGTGGCTACACCTTC. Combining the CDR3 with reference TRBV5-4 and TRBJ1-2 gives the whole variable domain ETGVTQSPTHLIKTRGQQVTLRCSSQSGHNTVSWYQQALGQGPQFIFQYYREEENGRGNFPPRFSGLQFPNYSSELNVNALELDDSALYLCASSINRVGGYTFGSGTRLTVV.